The 20 T cell receptor beta chains presented below share a single source sample, sequenced in a study of beta chain features in type 1 diabetes (dated 2018 in TCRdb). Library method: the immunoSEQ multiplex PCR assay. The High Capacity cDNA Reverse Transcription Kit was used to reverse transcribe all of the isolated RNA, meaning that expressed TCRB transcripts were what got sequenced. In its TCRdb copy, this immuneACCESS table keeps in-frame sequences only and misses some clones. Where compared with another copy, unresolved V genes explain less than half of these, and the others have no known cause. For this sample the table gives a few hundred thousand clones, of which about 26% were detected only once. The ten most abundant clones make up roughly 4% of the sample. The sequencing sample was made of central memory CD4+ T cells from blood. These receptors were taken from a man aged 30 to 45 in good health.

This clone was found a few times. The chain joins TRBV2 to TRBJ2-1; TRBD1 agrees at 10 bases. In germline, CDR1 is SNHLY, CDR2 FYNNEI. The ends lost 10 bases at V and 5 bases at J; junction bases unmatched: 8. The CDR3 is made up of 14 amino acids. In nucleotides, the CDR3 is TGTGCCAACCAAAGGGACAGGGGAGACAATGAGCAGTTCTTC. Its protein is CANQRDRGDNEQFF.

This clone was recorded a few times. The V gene is TRBV29-1, the J gene TRBJ2-2; D perhaps matches TRBD1 (6 bases). V shed 2 bases and J shed 1 base, with 8 bases lying between them. The CDR3 runs to 14 residues. Germline loops: CDR1 SQVTM, CDR2 ANQGSEA. CDR3 loop: CSVEWGRNTGELFF. CDR3 sequence (DNA): TGCAGCGTTGAATGGGGGCGGAACACCGGGGAGCTGTTTTTT.

This clone was counted only a few times. The chain links TRBV10-3 to TRBJ1-1; a possible D gene is TRBD1 (5 bases). The germline V and J ends were trimmed by 4 bases and 3 bases, with 9 bases remaining between them. The CDR3 is 13 residues long. Germline-derived CDR1 and CDR2 are ENHRY and SYGVKD. CDR3 coding DNA: TGTGCCATCAGTGGGGGAGGGGACACTGAAGCTTTCTTT. As protein: CAISGGGDTEAFF.

This clone was seen at least ten times. V is TRBV5-1 and J is TRBJ2-4; perhaps TRBD1 as D (6 bases). From germline, CDR1 is SGHRS and CDR2 YFSETQ. V shed 1 base and J shed 6 bases, with 14 bases lying between them. The CDR3 loop spans 15 amino acids. The CDR3 loop reads CASSLTGRDGNIQYF. In DNA, the CDR3 is TGCGCCAGCAGCTTGACAGGGCGTGATGGAAACATTCAGTACTTC.

The chain carries TRBV15 and TRBJ2-7; D is possibly TRBD1 (6 bases). This CDR3 has 14 amino acids. The ends were cut back, 0 bases at V and 4 bases at J, with 10 bases in the middle. Germline V CDR1 and CDR2: LNHNV, YYDKDF (reference sequence). Here the CDR3 reads CATSRDQQGYEQYF. For the CDR3, the DNA is TGTGCCACCAGCAGAGACCAACAGGGATACGAGCAGTACTTC.

This clone has a single count. The chain carries TRBV15 and TRBJ1-1; TRBD1 aligns across 9 bases. The CDR3 spans 13 residues. V dropped 1 base and J dropped 7; count of bases not matched to a gene: 1. Germline assignment: CDR1 LNHNV and CDR2 YYDKDF (reference sequence). The CDR3 protein is CATSRGDRVEAFF. CDR3 DNA: TGTGCCACCAGCAGAGGGGACAGGGTTGAAGCTTTCTTT.

Only one count was recorded for this clone. The V call is TRBV7-2, the J call TRBJ2-7, with D unresolved. CDR1 is SGHTA, CDR2 FQGNSA, per germline. Trimming stripped 5 bases from V and 6 bases from J, with 11 bases between. The CDR3 spans 12 residues. The chain's CDR3 is CASSPYLLEQYF. DNA for the CDR3: TGTGCCAGCAGCCCCTACCTCCTCGAGCAGTACTTC.

The V call is TRBV7-9, the J call TRBJ2-7; TRBD2 might be the D (5 bases). This CDR3 contains 15 residues. Germline V CDR1 and CDR2: SEHNR, FQNEAQ (reference sequence). The V end lost 0 bases, the J end lost 2 bases, and 11 bases lay between the germline ends. The CDR3 loop is CASSLAGEEAYEQYF. In nucleotides, the CDR3 is TGTGCCAGCAGCTTAGCGGGAGAGGAAGCCTACGAGCAGTACTTC.

The chain joins TRBV4-1 to TRBJ2-5, with 7 bases fitting TRBD2. The ends lost 2 bases at V and 3 bases at J; junction bases unmatched: 6. The germline V gene has CDR1 MGHRA and CDR2 YSYEKL. CDR3 length equals 15 residues. The CDR3 protein is CASSQTGTTEETQYF. DNA for the CDR3: TGCGCCAGCAGCCAAACCGGGACTACCGAAGAGACCCAGTACTTC.

A few counts support this clone. The V and J genes are TRBV4-2 and TRBJ1-1; TRBD1 aligns across 7 bases. CDR1 is LGHNA, CDR2 YNFKEQ, per germline. With V trimmed by 8 bases and J by 5 bases, 8 bases remained unmatched. CDR3 size: 13 residues. As DNA, the CDR3 is TGTGCCAGCTCTGACAGGGTCCGGACTGAAGCTTTCTTT. Encoded protein: CASSDRVRTEAFF.

The chain is built from TRBV11-2 and TRBJ2-5, with D perhaps TRBD1 (5 bases). Deletions cut 1 base from V and 5 bases from J, with 11 bases between. The germline gives CDR1 SGHAT, CDR2 FQNNGV. The CDR3 contains 14 residues. DNA for the CDR3: TGTGCCAGCAGCTTAGGTGCAGGGTGGGAGACCCAGTACTTC. It translates to CASSLGAGWETQYF.

The chain joins TRBV9 to TRBJ2-3; no definite D call. This CDR3 is built from 13 residues. V was shortened by 3 bases and J by 5 bases, with 10 bases between the two germline ends. Germline values: CDR1 SGDLS, CDR2 YYNGEE. This CDR3 reads CASSASLLDTQYF. The CDR3 nucleotides read TGTGCCAGCAGCGCCTCCCTCTTAGATACGCAGTATTTT.

This clone was seen just once. DNA for the CDR3: TGTGCCAGCAGCGTTCGACAGGTAGCGAACACCGGGGAGCTGTTTTTT. Amino acids: CASSVRQVANTGELFF. The V and J genes are TRBV7-6 and TRBJ2-2; D is possibly TRBD1 (6 bases). Germline-derived CDR1 and CDR2 are SGHVS and FNYEAQ. This CDR3 region has 16 residues. V was pared by 5 bases and J by 0 bases, with 13 bases between.

The chain combines TRBV9 with TRBJ2-2; unclear D gene. In germline, CDR1 is SGDLS, CDR2 YYNGEE. Deletions cut 6 bases from V and 0 bases from J, with 9 bases between. This CDR3 contains 14 residues. The chain's CDR3 is CASKWDANTGELFF. CDR3 DNA: TGTGCCAGCAAATGGGATGCGAACACCGGGGAGCTGTTTTTT. The full variable domain, with the rest looked up from reference TRBV9 and TRBJ2-2, is DSGVTQTPKHLITATGQRVTLRCSPRSGDLSVYWYQQSLDQGLQFLIQYYNGEERAKGNILERFSAQQFPDLHSELNLSSLELGDSALYFCASKWDANTGELFFGEGSRLTVL.

As for this clone: The same CDR3 arises from other DNA sequences in this sample as well. This chain joins TRBV29-1 and TRBJ2-7; D uncertain. The ends were cut back, 6 bases at V and 4 bases at J, with 13 bases in the middle. Germline loops: CDR1 SQVTM, CDR2 ANQGSEA. CDR3 length equals 12 residues. The CDR3 DNA is TGCAGCGTCACATCGGGCGGATACGAGCAGTACTTC. It specifies CSVTSGGYEQYF.

This clone was seen only a few times. This sequence joins TRBV7-2 and TRBJ2-3; 11 bases are a match to TRBD1. Germline loops: CDR1 SGHTA, CDR2 FQGNSA. Germline trimming cut 5 bases from V and 3 bases from J; bases unmatched to any gene: 4. The CDR3 has 15 amino acids. The CDR3 bases are TGTGCCAGCAGCGCGGGACAGGGGGGAACAGATACGCAGTATTTT. This codes for CASSAGQGGTDTQYF.

This clone was observed a handful of times. As the CDR3 is not closed by the conserved phenylalanine or tryptophan, this likely results from a read error. No DNA is shown, since the ends of the CDR3 on it are uncertain; the CDR3 is the one TCRdb lists. This chain connects TRBV5-4 to TRBJ1-1; TRBD1 is the table's D call and was not checked against the DNA. Per the germline V gene, CDR1 is SGHNT and CDR2 is YYREEE (reference sequence). With termini counted, the CDR3 has 12 amino acids. This chain's CDR3 is CASSSEGSEQTV.

The chain links TRBV7-9 to TRBJ2-5, with TRBD1 identical over 9 bases. The DNA matches TRBJ2-7 better at its end, which makes the J call doubtful. This CDR3 has 14 residues. Germline V gives CDR1 SEHNR, CDR2 FQNEAQ (reference sequence). The chain's CDR3 is CASSFQGQGYEQYF. CDR3 DNA: TGTGCCAGCAGCTTTCAAGGACAGGGGTACGAGCAGTACTTC.

This clone was found a few times. The rearrangement links TRBV5-4 to TRBJ2-2, with TRBD1 matching over 9 bases. The CDR3 totals 15 residues. Per germline, CDR1 SGHNT and CDR2 YYREEE (reference sequence). J gave up 5 bases and V 1 base, and 3 bases lay outside the gene matches. The CDR3 bases are TGTGCCAGCAGCTTGATGGGACAGGGAACCGGGGAGCTGTTTTTT. Translated: CASSLMGQGTGELFF. The complete variable domain, with remaining parts taken from reference TRBV5-4 and TRBJ2-2, reads ETGVTQSPTHLIKTRGQQVTLRCSSQSGHNTVSWYQQALGQGPQFIFQYYREEENGRGNFPPRFSGLQFPNYSSELNVNALELDDSALYLCASSLMGQGTGELFFGEGSRLTVL.

V usage is TRBV15 and J usage is TRBJ2-1; weak D call: TRBD1 (6 bases). Deletions cut 0 bases from V and 3 bases from J, with 15 bases between. Germline V lookup: CDR1 LNHNV, CDR2 YYDKDF (reference sequence). The CDR3 runs 17 residues. CDR3 region: CATSREGAGAFYNEQFF. The CDR3 nucleotides are TGTGCCACCAGCAGAGAAGGGGCAGGGGCTTTCTACAATGAGCAGTTCTTC.